This T cell receptor (beta chain) was identified in a study of blood T cell repertoires in COVID-19 (dated by TCRdb to between 2020 and 2021). For context, the study as a whole: The collaborator samples originated in the United States, Italy and Spain and spanned the acute and convalescent phases of COVID-19. Deeply sampled blood TCRbeta repertoires from subjects exposed to, actively infected with, or recovered from COVID-19 were included in the dataset. The prospective study material was composed of cDNA or gDNA derived from T cells, B-cell-depleted T cells, or PBMCs. The samples were drawn from two sources: the first 160 participants of the ongoing ImmuneRACE study, and 1,254 subjects contributed by 6 global collaborators. Where HLA class I and class II types were available, the types were taken from metadata supplied by the sample provider, not from assay-based typing. The repertoires were made available in a free public database intended to serve as a resource for research on the immune response to SARS-CoV-2. The sample metadata nearly always contained a de-identified subject ID, COVID-19 status, age in years and sex. On the study overall, not on this receptor specifically: The amount of clinical and demographic metadata varied by source and participant and was provided uncurated.

With regard to this clone: Its specific antigen is unknown. Per-nucleotide qualities are absent, and no much larger clonotype sits a single base away.

TCRbeta CDR3 regions were amplified from genomic DNA using the immunoSEQ Assay, a bias-controlled multiplex PCR. As for the authors' bioinformatics: The number of nucleated cells in each sample was estimated from the amplification of reference gene primers within the assay. To quantify the absolute abundance of each unique TCRbeta CDR3 rearrangement, sequence reads were collapsed and filtered. Productive Simpson clonality was computed per sample as the square root of Simpson's diversity index over productive rearrangements. TCRdb holds this immuneACCESS table with in-frame rearrangements only. Some clones are missing; in checked studies, unresolved V genes explain under half, and the rest has no known cause. V and J calls and clone size are as listed in that table; D and trimming were resolved from the DNA. Within this sample are about 220,000 clones, with over 75% of them counted one time only. The top ten hold roughly 13% of the sample.

Collaborating institutions collected whole blood in K2EDTA tubes following their own protocols. For TCRbeta analysis, collaborators shipped samples in one of three forms: frozen whole blood, isolated PBMCs, or DNA extracted from either of those sample types. From the cysteine through the phenylalanine, the CDR3 covers 15 amino acids. Just CDR3 DNA is preserved here, 45 bases in frame from base 1. V loses 3 bases of germline sequence and J loses 2 bases, and the interval between the two ends is 9 bases. Reading the germline V gene gives CDR1 SGDLS and CDR2 YYNGEE. This TCR derives from a human donor in a cohort sampled during active COVID-19. The sequenced material came from peripheral blood. The chain employs TRBV9 and TRBJ2-6; the D region possibly corresponds to TRBD2 (5 bases align). The nucleotide sequence reads as follows: TGTGCCAGCAGCGGCGGGCTCACTGGGGCCAACGTCCTGACTTTC. The translation is CASSGGLTGANVLTF.